This TCR beta chain was identified during a study of blood T cell repertoires in COVID-19. Study in general: Samples representing acute and convalescent COVID-19 were sourced from the United States, Italy and Spain.

Sequenced by immunoSEQ multiplex PCR; TCRdb stores in-frame clones only, minus some. The sample lists roughly 84,000 clones, around four fifths occurring once. Those enrolled in Seattle joined during active infection and were followed longitudinally afterward. V was clipped by 1 base and J by 7 bases, with 8 bases between them. The CDR3 is 12 residues long. Germline lookup yields CDR1 GTSNPN and CDR2 SVGIG (reference sequence). Sample: peripheral blood. The clonotype originates from a man in his sixties with COVID-19, enrolled during active disease. The gene calls are TRBV30 and TRBJ2-1; D is undetermined. CDR3 sequence: CAWSGSWNEQFF. The CDR3 DNA reads TGTGCCTGGAGTGGGAGTTGGAATGAGCAGTTCTTC.